This entry concerns a single TCR beta chain. This clonotype was counted only a few times. No antigen is known for it. No base quality values were provided; no much bigger clone lies one nucleotide off. This entry comes from a study of identical twins (dated by TCRdb to the mid-2010s). In terms of the full investigation: To test whether fetal clonotypes persist, this study deep-sequenced TCR alpha and beta repertoires from monozygotic twins, from unrelated adults of various ages, and from cord blood. Replicate twin experiments were performed at different times using different library preparation protocols to rule out contamination.

All donors were healthy Caucasians. Three unrelated non-twin adults were additionally sequenced: a male aged 18 to 30, a male aged 50 to 60 and a female aged 50 to 60. Miltenyi CD45RO+ enrichment and human naive T-cell isolation kits were used to isolate memory (CD45RO+) and naive T cells from PBMC. The germline ends are 10 bases apart after V is trimmed by 8 bases and J by 3 bases. The CDR3 runs 13 residues from the cysteine to the phenylalanine. Only the CDR3 DNA stays, 39 bases, in frame from base 1. Based on the germline V gene, the CDR1 and CDR2 sequences are MNHEY and SVGEGT. The protocol used for the library was 5' RACE. Reads for this sample came from an Illumina HiSeq 2000. Template switching introduced a universal primer binding site; the final cDNA contained a unique molecular identifier, enabling accurate counting of TCR cDNA molecules. First-strand cDNA for TCR alpha and beta chains was synthesized from specific primers in the conserved constant-segment region. To control for contamination, every cDNA library was double barcoded, receiving both a SMART-Mk sample barcode and Illumina barcodes. TruSeq adapter sequences, together with Illumina sample barcodes, were added in two successive PCR steps. The TCR alpha and beta cDNA libraries were sequenced on the Illumina HiSeq platform using custom primers. The authors processed their data as follows. Unique molecular identifiers were extracted from raw reads with MiGEC, and CDR3 positions were determined with MiXCR. Recombination models were inferred per individual with the repgenHMM and IGoR tools using an EM algorithm. The analysis of shared clonotypes was done with the tcR package in R, with sharing normalized by the product of cloneset sizes. To study raw recombination free of thymic and clonal selection effects, out-of-frame nonproductive sequences were analyzed. Starting from the raw public reads, TCRdb applied fastp trimming at Q25, assembled clones with MiXCR and retained in-frame beta chains. Under each unique CDR3 protein, matching rows form one entry showing the most common genes and DNA. The authors' filters were not applied to this entry. The sample has roughly 350,000 distinct CDR3 sequences on record, 9% of them singletons. Roughly 8.7% of the sample rests with the top ten.

The paper's findings and limits, for the study overall: Because the same donors could not be followed over many years, the conclusions relied on cross-sectional statistical analysis. Compared with coincidental sharing between unrelated individuals, an excess of low generation-probability sequences was observed among out-of-frame TCR alpha sequences shared between twins. In monozygotic twins, recombination models systematically underestimated out-of-frame TCR alpha sharing, but the models matched the sharing seen between unrelated individuals. In beta out-of-frame sequences, excess twin sharing was weaker, because having fewer shared sequences lowered the signal-to-noise ratio. Fewer insertions were carried by abundant cord blood beta clonotypes, a similar but weaker trend appeared in young adult naive repertoires, and no such trend appeared in memory repertoires. Invariant T cells such as MAIT and iNKT could partly confound zero-insertion analyses, though diverse VJ usage argued against this for most clonotypes.

The chain couples TRBV6-2 or TRBV6-3 to TRBJ2-2, with no confident D gene call. This TCR was sampled from a woman aged 50 to 65 in good health. The sample comprised naive T cells sorted from blood. Taken with the paper, the label for cell subset or site translates to: cells isolated with a human naive T-cell isolation kit. In nucleotide form, the sequence is TGTGCCAGCTCTTTCTATGACACCGGGGAGCTGTTTTTT. Its protein is CASSFYDTGELFF.